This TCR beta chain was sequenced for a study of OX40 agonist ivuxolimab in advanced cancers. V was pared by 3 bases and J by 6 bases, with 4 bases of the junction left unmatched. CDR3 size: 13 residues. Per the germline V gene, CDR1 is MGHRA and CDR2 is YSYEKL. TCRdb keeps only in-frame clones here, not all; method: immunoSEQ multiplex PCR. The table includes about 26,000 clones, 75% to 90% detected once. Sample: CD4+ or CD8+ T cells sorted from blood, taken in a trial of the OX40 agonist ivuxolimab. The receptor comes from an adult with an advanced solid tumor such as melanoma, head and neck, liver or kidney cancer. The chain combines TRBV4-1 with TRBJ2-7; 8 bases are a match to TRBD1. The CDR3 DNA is TGCGCCAGCAGCCAGGTGACAGGGGTCGAGCAGTACTTC. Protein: CASSQVTGVEQYF.